This T cell receptor (beta chain) is from a study of CD8+CD57+ T cells in acquired aplastic anemia. Overall study context: The average for DNA from sorted CD4+ and CD8+ cells was roughly 3 ug. Healthy donors gave roughly 9.9 million reads on average for CD4+ cells.

The table lists this clonotype with a count of one. No antigen is known for it. Profiles of TCR beta VDJ and CDR3 were generated from a genomic DNA template. Via MiXCR, TCRdb re-called the reads, giving one row per CDR3 protein. The sample contains around 180,000 distinct CDR3 sequences, approximately 60% of which appear only once. Whole-study findings and limits: There were roughly 28 CD8+ CDR3 sequences that occurred in both patients and controls.

Germline V lookup: CDR1 SGHAT, CDR2 FQNNGV. The V and J ends lost 0 bases and 2 bases respectively, with 11 bases between them. This CDR3 comprises 15 residues. The sequenced sample was sorted CD4+, CD8+, or CD8+CD57+ T cells (not recorded which) from PBMCs. The chain carries TRBV11-2 and TRBJ2-7; D is unclear. This clonotype was sampled from a human donor in good health. CDR3 protein: CASSLDLTAPYEQYF. The CDR3 coding sequence is TGTGCCAGCAGCTTAGATCTAACAGCTCCCTACGAGCAGTACTTC.